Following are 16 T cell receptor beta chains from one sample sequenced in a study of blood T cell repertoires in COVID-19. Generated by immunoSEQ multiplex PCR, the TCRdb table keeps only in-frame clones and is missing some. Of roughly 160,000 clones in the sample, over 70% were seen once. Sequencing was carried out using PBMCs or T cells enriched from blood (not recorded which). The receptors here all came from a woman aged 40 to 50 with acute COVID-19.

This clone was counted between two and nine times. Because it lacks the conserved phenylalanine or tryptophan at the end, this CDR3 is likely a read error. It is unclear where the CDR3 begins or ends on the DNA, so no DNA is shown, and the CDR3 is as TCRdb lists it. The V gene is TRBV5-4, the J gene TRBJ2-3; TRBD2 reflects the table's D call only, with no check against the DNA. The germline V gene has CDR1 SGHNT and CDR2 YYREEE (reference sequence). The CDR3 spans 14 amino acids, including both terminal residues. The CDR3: CASSYGTSGVAQIR.

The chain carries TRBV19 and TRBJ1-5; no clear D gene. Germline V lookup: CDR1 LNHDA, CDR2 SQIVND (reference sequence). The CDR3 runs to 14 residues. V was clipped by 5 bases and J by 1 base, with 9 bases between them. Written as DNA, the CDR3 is TGTGCCAGTAGTCTGCGAGGGAGCAATCAGCCCCAGCATTTT. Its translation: CASSLRGSNQPQHF.

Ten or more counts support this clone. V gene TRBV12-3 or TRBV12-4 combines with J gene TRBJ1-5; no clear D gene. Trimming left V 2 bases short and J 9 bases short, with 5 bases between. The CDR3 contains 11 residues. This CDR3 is CASSLRGPQHF. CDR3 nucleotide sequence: TGTGCCAGCAGTTTAAGAGGGCCCCAGCATTTT.

The CDR3 here is CASSLGLNDSPLHF. The CDR3 coding sequence is TGTGCCAGCAGCTTGGGCCTAAATGATTCACCCCTCCACTTT. V gene TRBV5-4 combines with J gene TRBJ1-6; D gene unclear. Germline V CDR1 and CDR2: SGHNT, YYREEE (reference sequence). The CDR3 totals 14 residues. With 0 bases removed from V and 8 bases from J, the gap between germline ends came to 9 bases.

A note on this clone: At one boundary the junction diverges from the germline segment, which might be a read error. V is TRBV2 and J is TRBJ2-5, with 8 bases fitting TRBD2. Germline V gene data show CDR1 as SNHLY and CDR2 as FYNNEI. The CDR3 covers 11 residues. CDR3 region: CGGARGETQYF. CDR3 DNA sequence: TGCGGGGGGGCGCGGGGAGAGACCCAGTACTTC.

Here the CDR3 reads CASSLEKTGSSPLHF. Here the CDR3 DNA reads TGCGCCAGCAGCTTGGAAAAGACAGGGAGTTCACCCCTCCACTTT. This chain uses TRBV5-1 with TRBJ1-6, with 7 bases identical to TRBD1. Unmatched junction bases numbered 6, after V lost 0 bases and J lost 9 bases. This CDR3 region has 15 residues. CDR1 and CDR2 from the germline V gene are SGHRS and YFSETQ.

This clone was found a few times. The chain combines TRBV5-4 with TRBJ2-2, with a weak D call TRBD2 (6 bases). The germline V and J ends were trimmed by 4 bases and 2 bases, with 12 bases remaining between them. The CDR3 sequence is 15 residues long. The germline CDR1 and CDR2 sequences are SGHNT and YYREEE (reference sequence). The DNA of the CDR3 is TGTGCCAGCAGCGTCGGGACTTTCAACACCGGGGAGCTGTTTTTT. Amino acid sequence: CASSVGTFNTGELFF.

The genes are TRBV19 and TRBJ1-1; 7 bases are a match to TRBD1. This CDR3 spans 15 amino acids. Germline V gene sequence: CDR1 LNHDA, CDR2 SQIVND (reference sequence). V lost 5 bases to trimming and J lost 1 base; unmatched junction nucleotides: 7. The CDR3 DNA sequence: TGTGCCAGTAGTTATCGCCAGGGGGAGAACACTGAAGCTTTCTTT. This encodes CASSYRQGENTEAFF.

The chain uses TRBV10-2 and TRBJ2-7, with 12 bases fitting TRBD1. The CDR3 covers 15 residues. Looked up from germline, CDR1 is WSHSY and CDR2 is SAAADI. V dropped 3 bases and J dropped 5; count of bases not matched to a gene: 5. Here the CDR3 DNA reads TGCGCCAGCAGTGAATGGGGACAGGGGGCTCACGAGCAGTACGTC. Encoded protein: CASSEWGQGAHEQYV.

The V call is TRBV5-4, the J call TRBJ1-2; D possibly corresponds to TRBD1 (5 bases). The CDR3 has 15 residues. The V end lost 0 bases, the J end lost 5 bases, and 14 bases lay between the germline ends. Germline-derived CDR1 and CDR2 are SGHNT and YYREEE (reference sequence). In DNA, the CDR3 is TGTGCCAGCAGCTTGGACAGGACGAGGTATTATGGCTACACCTTC. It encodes CASSLDRTRYYGYTF. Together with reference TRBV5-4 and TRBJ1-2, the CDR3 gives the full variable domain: ETGVTQSPTHLIKTRGQQVTLRCSSQSGHNTVSWYQQALGQGPQFIFQYYREEENGRGNFPPRFSGLQFPNYSSELNVNALELDDSALYLCASSLDRTRYYGYTFGSGTRLTVV.

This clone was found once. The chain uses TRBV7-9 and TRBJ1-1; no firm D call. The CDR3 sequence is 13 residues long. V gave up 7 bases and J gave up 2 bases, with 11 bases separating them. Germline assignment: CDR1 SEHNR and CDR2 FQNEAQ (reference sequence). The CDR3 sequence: CASNFPRNTEAFF. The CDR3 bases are TGTGCCAGCAACTTCCCCCGTAACACTGAAGCTTTCTTT. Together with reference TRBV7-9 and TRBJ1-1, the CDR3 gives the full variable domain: DTGVSQNPRHKITKRGQNVTFRCDPISEHNRLYWYRQTLGQGPEFLTYFQNEAQLEKSRLLSDRFSAERPKGSFSTLEIQRTEQGDSAMYLCASNFPRNTEAFFGQGTRLTVV.

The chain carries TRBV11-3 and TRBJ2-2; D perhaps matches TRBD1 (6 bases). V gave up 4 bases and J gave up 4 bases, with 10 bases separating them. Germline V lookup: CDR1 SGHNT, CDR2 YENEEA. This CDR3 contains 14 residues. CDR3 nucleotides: TGTGCCAGCAGCTCCGGGACAATCACCGGGGAGCTGTTTTTT. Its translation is CASSSGTITGELFF.

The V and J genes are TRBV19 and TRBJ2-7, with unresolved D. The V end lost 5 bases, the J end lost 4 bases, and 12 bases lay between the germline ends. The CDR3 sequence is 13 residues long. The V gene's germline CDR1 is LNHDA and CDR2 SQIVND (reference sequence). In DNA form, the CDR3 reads TGTGCCAGTAGTGATGGTCTCGCGTACGAGCAGTACTTC. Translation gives CASSDGLAYEQYF.

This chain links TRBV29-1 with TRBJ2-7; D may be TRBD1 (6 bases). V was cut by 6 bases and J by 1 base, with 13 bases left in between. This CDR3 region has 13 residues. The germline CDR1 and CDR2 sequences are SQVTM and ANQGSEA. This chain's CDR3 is CSVVGQGSYEQYF. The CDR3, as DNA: TGCAGCGTGGTGGGGCAGGGGTCCTACGAGCAGTACTTC.

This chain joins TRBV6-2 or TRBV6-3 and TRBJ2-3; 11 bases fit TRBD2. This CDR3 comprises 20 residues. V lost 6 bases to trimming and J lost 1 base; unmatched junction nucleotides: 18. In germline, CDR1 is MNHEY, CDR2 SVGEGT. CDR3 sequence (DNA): TGTGCCAGCAGCGGGGATCCCGGGACTAGCGGAAACTGGGGCACAGATACGCAGTATTTT. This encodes CASSGDPGTSGNWGTDTQYF.

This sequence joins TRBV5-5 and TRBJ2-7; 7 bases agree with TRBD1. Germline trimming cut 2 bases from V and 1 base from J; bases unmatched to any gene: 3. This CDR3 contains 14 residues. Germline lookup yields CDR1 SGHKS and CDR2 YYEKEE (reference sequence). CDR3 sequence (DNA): TGTGCCAGCAGCTTCGAACAGGGGTCCTACGAGCAGTACTTC. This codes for CASSFEQGSYEQYF.